This TCR beta chain is drawn from a study of T cells in Graves' hyperthyroidism and ophthalmopathy (dated by TCRdb to 2018 to 2020). At the level of the whole study: Peripheral blood samples were taken at initial diagnosis, before any treatment was given. Once sampling was done, hyperthyroidism patients were given methimazole at a starting dose of 30 mg daily, whereas ophthalmopathy patients were given high-dose intravenous methylprednisolone. A discovery cohort of approximately 97 patients, approximately 44 with Graves' ophthalmopathy and approximately 57 with stable Graves' hyperthyroidism, was used to find distinguishing TCR V-J signatures. TCR Vbeta CDR3 sequencing of approximately 140 peripheral blood samples (43 ophthalmopathy, approximately 80 hyperthyroidism and roughly 17 progressor patients) is reported in the paper. In roughly six Graves' hyperthyroidism patients, the study also compared T-cell repertoires from thyroid tissue with T-cell repertoires from blood. For training and testing, the 100 or so patients in the discovery cohort were randomly divided in a 7:3 ratio. An independent validation cohort of fewer than 20 hyperthyroidism patients and 17 patients who later progressed to ophthalmopathy tested prospective prediction of ophthalmopathy. The paper's findings and limits, for the study overall: In validation, the model predicted progression to ophthalmopathy a median of about 6.5 months before onset, with 65% to 71% sensitivity and just under 75% specificity. Most expanded thyroid clonotypes (frequency above 0.001) were also detected in blood, suggesting blood repertoires may reflect thyroid immune responses. Sample size was not statistically predetermined, and blinding of investigators to group allocation was not performed. Ophthalmopathy was separated from stable hyperthyroidism by a 13 V-J signature model, with around 90% sensitivity and approximately 81% specificity obtained in cross-validation and 80%/75% obtained in testing.

V is pruned by 6 bases and J by 8 bases, leaving 6 bases of the junction without a gene match. CDR1 and CDR2 are read off the germline V gene as MGHDK and SYGVNS. The CDR3, cysteine through phenylalanine, is 12 amino acids long. CDR3 DNA is the only sequence kept; it has 36 bases, read in frame from the first base. Worth noting for this clonotype: The antigen it recognizes is unknown. No much larger clone is present one base from it, and per-base qualities are unavailable.

The TCR beta CDR3 regions were amplified from the RNA transcripts. The TCR CDR3 was subjected to a first round of RT-PCR using the HTBI primer set and the Qiagen OneStep RT-PCR kit. The libraries were constructed in a second round of multiplex PCR and then size-selected and purified. The libraries were sequenced on an Illumina HiSeq2000 using paired-end 100 bp reads. The authors' pipeline ran thus. SOAPnuke was used to process the raw data, removing reads that contained adapters or uncalled bases, had a mean Phred below 15, or lacked an exact match to the constant primer or identifier. High-quality paired reads were merged using COPE v1.2.5, and each unique nucleotide sequence was defined as a clonotype. MiTCR v1.1 was used to align the clonotypes against IMGT TRBV, TRBD and TRBJ reference segments. The analysis was restricted to V-J combinations with a frequency above 0.0001, which together covered just over 99% of the repertoires. The TCS score was defined as F50 (clonal expansion) divided by E x V (chaos), with BLOSUM62-based TCRdist calculated between CDR3 peptides within each V-J. Welch's t-statistics and random forest reduced approximately 520 V-J features to 13, which were used in a naive Bayes classifier (R e1071). The public reads were reprocessed in TCRdb via fastp at Q25 and MiXCR, keeping in-frame beta chains. All rows with the same CDR3 protein become a single entry with the most common DNA and genes. The authors' filters were not applied to this entry. The sample table lists under 650,000 distinct CDR3 sequences, 15% to 20% of them with a count of one. Around 4% of the sample rests with the top ten.

Graves' hyperthyroidism was defined as stable when no progression to ophthalmopathy occurred over 18 months of follow-up. The hyperthyroidism patients were between 18 and 65 years old and newly diagnosed, with a disease duration of less than 2 months. Patients with uncontrolled infections, other autoimmune diseases, pregnancy or lactation were excluded. Diagnoses were established on the basis of clinical symptoms, serum thyroxine and TRAb, thyroid ultrasound, and orbital computed tomography. PBMCs were isolated from about 10 ml of fresh peripheral blood by Ficoll-Paque density gradient centrifugation. Trizol reagent was used to extract total RNA, and RNA quality was then checked on an Agilent 2100 Bioanalyzer.

The rearranged segments are TRBV25-1 and TRBJ1-2; 7 central nucleotides agree with TRBD1. Sequences were obtained from blood. This receptor was taken from a woman in her twenties or thirties with Graves' hyperthyroidism. CDR3 sequence: CASSRQGLGYTF. In nucleotides, the sequence is TGTGCCAGCAGCCGACAGGGCTTGGGCTACACCTTC.